The 21 T cell receptor beta chains in this list originate from one sample, sequenced in a study of T cell responses to AZD1222 COVID-19 vaccine. Some clones are missing from TCRdb's copy, which holds only in-frame ones; the method was immunoSEQ multiplex PCR. The data contain around 100,000 clones, around nine tenths of them seen just once; the ten biggest clones take up about 1.5%. The sequencing here drew on peripheral blood, taken on day 0 of AZD1222 vaccination. Receptors were obtained from an adult in good health.

The chain recombines TRBV7-6 with TRBJ2-1, with TRBD2 identical over 13 bases. The CDR3 is 16 residues long. With 5 bases clipped from V and 5 bases from J, the junction kept 6 bases outside the gene matches. Germline assignment: CDR1 SGHVS and CDR2 FNYEAQ. The CDR3 loop reads CASSPGTSGTHNEQFF. CDR3 DNA sequence: TGTGCCAGCAGCCCCGGGACTAGCGGGACCCACAATGAGCAGTTCTTC.

This chain uses TRBV5-4 with TRBJ2-7, with TRBD2 matching 13 bases. The CDR3 consists of 15 residues. Unmatched junction bases numbered 4, after V lost 4 bases and J lost 3 bases. Germline CDR1 reads SGHNT; CDR2 reads YYREEE (reference sequence). Here the CDR3 DNA reads TGTGCCAGCAGCCGGGGGACTAGCGGGAACTACGAGCAGTACTTC. Its protein product is CASSRGTSGNYEQYF.

The chain recombines TRBV12-3 or TRBV12-4 with TRBJ2-2; possibly TRBD2 for D (6 bases). Trimming removed 6 bases from V and 1 base from J, with 6 bases in between. The CDR3 has 13 residues. This CDR3 is CASRGGNTGELFF. DNA for the CDR3: TGTGCCAGCAGGGGGGGGAACACCGGGGAGCTGTTTTTT.

This chain links TRBV7-6 with TRBJ1-2; D is uncertain. The CDR3 has 13 amino acids. V lost 8 bases and J lost 9, with 19 bases in between. Germline assignment: CDR1 SGHVS and CDR2 FNYEAQ. The CDR3 region has the DNA TGTGCCAGCTCAGCTTCTTATCGTAGGAGCTACACCTTC. Amino acids: CASSASYRRSYTF.

The rearrangement uses TRBV14 and TRBJ2-3; 7 positions agree with TRBD2. The V segment lost 7 bases and the J segment 1 base; nucleotides outside the gene matches: 8. The length of the CDR3 is 15 residues. The germline V gene has CDR1 SGHDN and CDR2 FVKESK. The chain's CDR3 is CASKGASGRTDTQYF. CDR3 in DNA: TGTGCCAGCAAAGGGGCTAGCGGACGCACAGATACGCAGTATTTT.

The chain joins TRBV3-1 (or the pseudogene TRBV3-2) to TRBJ1-1; possible D gene TRBD1, 6 bases. Germline V lookup: CDR1 LGHDT, CDR2 YNNKEL (reference sequence). V lost 4 bases to trimming and J lost 7 bases, with 16 bases between them. The CDR3 contains 14 residues. Here the CDR3 reads CASSRTGALGEAFF. In DNA form, the CDR3 reads TGTGCCAGCAGCCGTACGGGGGCCCTGGGTGAAGCTTTCTTT.

This rearrangement joins TRBV5-1 to TRBJ1-2; D remains ambiguous. Germline CDR1 reads SGHRS; CDR2 reads YFSETQ. The CDR3 extends over 14 amino acids. Between the trimmed V and J ends, which lost 0 bases and 7 bases, there was a span of 13 bases. The CDR3, as DNA: TGCGCCAGCAGCTTGGAGGGTATAATAGGTGGCTACACCTTC. Amino acids: CASSLEGIIGGYTF.

The rearrangement links TRBV7-9 to TRBJ1-2; TRBD1 might be the D (5 bases). This CDR3 is 16 amino acids long. Germline V gene sequence: CDR1 SEHNR, CDR2 FQNEAQ (reference sequence). V gave up 9 bases and J gave up 1 base, with 21 bases separating them. The CDR3 DNA reads as TGTGCCAGTACTATCGGCGGGGCAGGGATTAACTATGGCTACACCTTC. This translates into CASTIGGAGINYGYTF.

The chain joins TRBV2 to TRBJ1-2, with 7 bases lining up with TRBD1. The germline V gene encodes CDR1 SNHLY and CDR2 FYNNEI. The CDR3 length is 14 residues. The V and J ends lost 4 bases and 8 bases, in that order; junction bases with no gene match: 10. This CDR3 is CASSGRYRGTGYTF. CDR3 nucleotides: TGTGCCAGCAGTGGGCGGTACAGGGGAACAGGCTACACCTTC.

This clone was observed once. The chain links TRBV7-3 to TRBJ2-5; 9 bases map to TRBD2. This CDR3 has 16 residues. V lost 5 bases to trimming and J lost 2 bases; unmatched junction nucleotides: 9. Germline CDR1 reads SGHTA; CDR2 reads FQGTGA. The CDR3 nucleotides are TGTGCCAGCAGCCCAGGACTAGCGCAGTATCAAGAGACCCAGTACTTC. Its translation: CASSPGLAQYQETQYF.

The table lists this clone with a count of one. The CDR3 coding sequence is TGTGCCAGCAGCTTAGCTATCAGTAGCCCCGGAAACACCATATATTTT. Translating gives CASSLAISSPGNTIYF. The chain recombines TRBV7-2 with TRBJ1-3; D gene unclear. The CDR3 extends over 16 amino acids. Trimming removed 0 bases from V and 4 bases from J, with 13 bases in between. Germline-derived CDR1 and CDR2 are SGHTA and FQGNSA.

The rearrangement uses TRBV15 and TRBJ1-4; D remains ambiguous. V was shortened by 0 bases and J by 8 bases, with 7 bases between the two germline ends. CDR1 and CDR2 from the germline V gene are LNHNV and YYDKDF (reference sequence). The CDR3 totals 13 residues. CDR3 bases: TGTGCCACCAGCAGAGATACGGGAGAAAAACTGTTTTTT. Amino acids: CATSRDTGEKLFF.

This chain links TRBV5-1 with TRBJ2-1, with 10 nucleotides matching TRBD2. This CDR3 is 18 amino acids long. Germline assignment: CDR1 SGHRS and CDR2 YFSETQ. The ends lost 0 bases at V and 3 bases at J; junction bases unmatched: 9. The CDR3 loop reads CASSLGWTSGDIYNEQFF. Written as DNA, the CDR3 is TGCGCCAGCAGCTTGGGATGGACTAGCGGCGATATCTACAATGAGCAGTTCTTC.

J is TRBJ1-2 and V is TRBV5-1, with a tentative D call TRBD1 (5 bases). CDR1 and CDR2 (germline): SGHRS, YFSETQ. V shed 4 bases and J shed 4 bases, with 11 bases lying between them. This CDR3 spans 13 amino acids. The CDR3 here is CASSGERGYGYTF. As DNA, the CDR3 is TGCGCCAGCAGCGGGGAAAGGGGCTATGGCTACACCTTC.

In this sample, this clone turned up once. V is TRBV7-9 and J is TRBJ1-5; no reliable D call. Deletions cut 5 bases from V and 3 bases from J, with 14 bases between. The V gene's germline CDR1 is SEHNR and CDR2 FQNEAQ (reference sequence). The CDR3 extends over 15 amino acids. This CDR3 reads CASSPTVQNNQPQHF. In nucleotides, the CDR3 is TGTGCCAGCAGCCCTACAGTACAGAACAATCAGCCCCAGCATTTT. Complete variable domain (other parts from reference TRBV7-9 and TRBJ1-5): DTGVSQNPRHKITKRGQNVTFRCDPISEHNRLYWYRQTLGQGPEFLTYFQNEAQLEKSRLLSDRFSAERPKGSFSTLEIQRTEQGDSAMYLCASSPTVQNNQPQHFGDGTRLSIL.

The rearrangement joins TRBV30 to TRBJ1-5; D remains ambiguous. Germline V gene lookup returns CDR1 GTSNPN and CDR2 SVGIG (reference sequence). V lost 4 bases to trimming and J lost 2 bases, with 15 bases between them. There are 15 residues in the CDR3. The CDR3 reads CAWTKGSMGNQPQHF. The CDR3 DNA follows: TGTGCCTGGACCAAAGGCTCTATGGGCAATCAGCCCCAGCATTTT.

The chain uses TRBV5-1 and TRBJ2-1; 8 nucleotides line up with TRBD2. In germline, CDR1 is SGHRS, CDR2 YFSETQ. The V segment lost 3 bases and the J segment 6 bases; nucleotides outside the gene matches: 5. This CDR3 region has 14 residues. The CDR3 spells CASSSILAVNEQFF. For the CDR3, the DNA is TGCGCCAGCAGCTCCATACTAGCGGTCAATGAGCAGTTCTTC. Full variable domain (missing parts from reference TRBV5-1 and TRBJ2-1): KAGVTQTPRYLIKTRGQQVTLSCSPISGHRSVSWYQQTPGQGLQFLFEYFSETQRNKGNFPGRFSGRQFSNSRSEMNVSTLELGDSALYLCASSSILAVNEQFFGPGTRLTVL.

The chain combines TRBV30 with TRBJ2-1; 10 nucleotides agree with TRBD2. CDR1 is GTSNPN, CDR2 SVGIG, per germline (reference sequence). The CDR3 is made up of 16 amino acids. V lost 5 bases, J lost 8 bases, and 15 bases stayed unmatched. The CDR3 is CAWGIRTSGSSHEQFF. The CDR3 nucleotides are TGTGCCTGGGGGATTAGGACTAGCGGAAGTTCCCATGAGCAGTTCTTC.

This chain uses TRBV5-6 with TRBJ1-3; D call uncertain. V lost 2 bases and J 4 bases, leaving 10 bases between the germline ends. The CDR3 contains 14 residues. Germline CDR1 reads SGHDT; CDR2 reads YYEEEE. CDR3 in amino acids: CASSLRGSGNTIYF. The CDR3 nucleotides are TGTGCCAGCAGCTTACGAGGGAGCGGAAACACCATATATTTT.

The J gene is TRBJ2-7, the V gene TRBV11-2, with unresolved D. V lost 1 base and J 6 bases, leaving 10 bases between the germline ends. Germline V gene data show CDR1 as SGHAT and CDR2 as FQNNGV. CDR3 size: 13 residues. The CDR3 spells CASSLAPNVEQYF. The CDR3 bases are TGTGCCAGCAGCTTAGCCCCTAACGTCGAGCAGTACTTC.

The gene calls are TRBV2 and TRBJ2-7, with 10 bases that match TRBD2. There are 16 residues in the CDR3. CDR1 is SNHLY, CDR2 FYNNEI, per germline. Trimming took 6 bases from V and 4 from J; bases not matched to a gene: 12. Here the CDR3 reads CASSPLGLAERYEQYF. CDR3 DNA: TGTGCCAGCAGCCCCCTTGGACTAGCGGAACGGTACGAGCAGTACTTC.